This is a list of T cell receptor beta chains from one sample in a study of shared clonotypes between healthy human individuals. Assay used: immunoSEQ multiplex PCR; TCRdb lists only in-frame clones, some missing. This sample has about 2.5 million clones, with about 90% found just once. Sequencing was done on a sample of naive CD4+ T cells from PBMCs. The receptors come from a man between 18 and 29 years old in good health. Some clones in this sample may be carry-over from other donors' samples. Both conserved end residues are part of each CDR3. Each record gives: V gene, D gene, J gene, CDR3 DNA, CDR3 protein. The D gene is left open where the match is weak.

TRBV2	.	TRBJ2-6	TGTGCCAGCACCCTGCGGGCGGGGTTCTCTGGGGCCAACGTCCTGACTTTC	CASTLRAGFSGANVLTF
TRBV25-1	.	TRBJ2-4	TGTGCCAGCAGTGCCTCCGACAGTTTAGCCAAAAACATTCAGTACTTC	CASSASDSLAKNIQYF
TRBV9	TRBD2	TRBJ2-3	TGTGCCAGCAGCGTACGAAGAGATCCGAAGACTAGCGGACGTTCCACAGATACGCAGTATTTT	CASSVRRDPKTSGRSTDTQYF
TRBV5-1	.	TRBJ1-1	TGCGCCAGCAGCTTGGCCCCAGAGAACACTGAAGCTTTCTTT	CASSLAPENTEAFF
TRBV11-2	TRBD2	TRBJ2-3	TGTGCCAGCAGCTTGCGGACTAGCGGGGGCACAGATACGCAGTATTTT	CASSLRTSGGTDTQYF
TRBV7-9	.	TRBJ2-1	TGTGCCAGCAGGCCAAGGTTTCGGGAAGGGGTCTACAATGAGCAGTTCTTC	CASRPRFREGVYNEQFF
TRBV28	TRBD1	TRBJ1-5	TGTGCCAGCAGTAGGGGGACAGCGAGCAATCAGCCCCAGCATTTT	CASSRGTASNQPQHF
TRBV29-1	.	TRBJ2-7	TGCAGCGTTGGGGGTAATCTAAACCCCTACGAGCAGTACTTC	CSVGGNLNPYEQYF
TRBV5-1	.	TRBJ1-2	TGCGCCAGCAGCTCTGATGAACAGGACTCCTATGGCTACACCTTC	CASSSDEQDSYGYTF
TRBV27	TRBD2	TRBJ2-7	TGTGCCAGCAGACCCAGCGGGAGGGCTTACTACGAGCAGTACTTC	CASRPSGRAYYEQYF
TRBV19	.	TRBJ2-4	TGTGCCAGTAGTATGCTGGGGGAGGCCAAAAACATTCAGTACTTC	CASSMLGEAKNIQYF
TRBV7-9	TRBD1	TRBJ1-4	TGTGCCAGCAGCTCCGACAGGGGTAATGAAAAACTGTTTTTT	CASSSDRGNEKLFF
TRBV6-6	.	TRBJ1-2	TGTGCCAGCAGTTATCGGGGGGAAAACTATGGCTACACCTTC	CASSYRGENYGYTF